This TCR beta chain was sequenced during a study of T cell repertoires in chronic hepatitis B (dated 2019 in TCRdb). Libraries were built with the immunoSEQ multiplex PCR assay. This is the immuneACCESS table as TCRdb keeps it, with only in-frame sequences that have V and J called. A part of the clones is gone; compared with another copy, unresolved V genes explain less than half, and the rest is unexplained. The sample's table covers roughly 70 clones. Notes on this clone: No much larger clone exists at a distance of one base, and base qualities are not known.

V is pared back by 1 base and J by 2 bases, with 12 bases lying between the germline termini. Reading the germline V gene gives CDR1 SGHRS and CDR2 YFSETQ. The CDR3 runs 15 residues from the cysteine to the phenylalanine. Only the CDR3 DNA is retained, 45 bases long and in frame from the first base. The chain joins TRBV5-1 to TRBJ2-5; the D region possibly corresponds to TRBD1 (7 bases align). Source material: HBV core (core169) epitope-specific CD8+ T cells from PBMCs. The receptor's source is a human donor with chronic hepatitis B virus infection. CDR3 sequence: CASSLWGDSQETQYF. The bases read TGCGCCAGCAGCTTGTGGGGGGACAGTCAAGAGACCCAGTACTTC. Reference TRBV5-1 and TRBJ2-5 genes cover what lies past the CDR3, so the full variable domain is KAGVTQTPRYLIKTRGQQVTLSCSPISGHRSVSWYQQTPGQGLQFLFEYFSETQRNKGNFPGRFSGRQFSNSRSEMNVSTLELGDSALYLCASSLWGDSQETQYFGPGTRLLVL.